This record covers a single T cell receptor delta chain. TCRdb has a much larger clone's protein, which differs at residue 16 from the translation of this DNA, likely because of a read error; what is shown is the protein translated from the DNA. The length of the CDR3 is 21 residues. CDR1 TSWWSYY and CDR2 QGS come from the germline V gene. Trimming cost V 5 bases and J 3 bases; bases outside gene matches: 26. TCRdb redid clone calling on the multiplex PCR reads using CATT. The sample gives more than 45,000 delta-chain clones, 1.7% of which show up once; about 15% is in the top ten. The sample belongs to a study of γδ T cells in repeated Plasmodium falciparum infection. Bulk repertoires came from Vgamma9/Vdelta2+ or Vdelta2-negative gammadelta T cells flow-sorted from PBMC.

The specimen was gamma-delta T cells from blood. This chain links TRDV1 with TRDJ1, with 8 nucleotides matching TRDD3. TCRdb leaves out the J gene; it was filled in here by matching the DNA to germline. The source is a pool of human donors (malaria-infected and uninfected, not separated). CDR3 in amino acids: CALGIRPSRYWGVPYADKLIF. Here the CDR3 DNA reads TGTGCTCTTGGGATTCGGCCTTCCCGCTACTGGGGGGTTCCGTACGCCGATAAACTCATCTTT.